The 18 T cell receptor beta chains reported below all come from one sample, sequenced in a study of OX40 agonist ivuxolimab in advanced cancers. Produced via immunoSEQ multiplex PCR; TCRdb's table is partial and in-frame only. Of 40,000 to 50,000 clones listed, more than 80% are singletons. The source material was CD4+ or CD8+ T cells sorted from blood, sampled in a trial of the OX40 agonist ivuxolimab. These TCRs come from an adult with an advanced solid tumor such as melanoma, head and neck, liver or kidney cancer.

Only a few counts were recorded for this clone. The rearrangement links TRBV10-3 to TRBJ2-2; D may be TRBD2 (5 bases). The CDR3 totals 11 residues. Deletions cut 7 bases from V and 6 bases from J, with 6 bases between. Germline CDR1 is ENHRY and CDR2 is SYGVKD. CDR3 sequence: CAITGSGELFF. The CDR3 DNA is TGTGCCATCACGGGATCCGGGGAGCTGTTTTTT.

The V and J genes are TRBV27 and TRBJ2-7; perhaps TRBD1 as D (6 bases). V shed 6 bases and J shed 3 bases, with 18 bases lying between them. Germline loops: CDR1 MNHEY, CDR2 SMNVEV (reference sequence). This CDR3 is built from 15 residues. CDR3 sequence reads: CASRTSPGAGYEQYF. CDR3 nucleotides: TGTGCCAGCAGAACTTCCCCAGGGGCGGGCTACGAGCAGTACTTC.

This clone was picked up a small number of times. The J gene is TRBJ2-1, the V gene TRBV15; a weak D match, TRBD1 (6 bases). Germline CDR1 reads LNHNV; CDR2 reads YYDKDF (reference sequence). This CDR3 region has 16 residues. V was clipped by 3 bases and J by 3 bases, with 15 bases between them. CDR3 amino acids: CATSSWDTQFYNEQFF. The CDR3 nucleotides are TGTGCCACCAGCAGTTGGGACACGCAATTCTACAATGAGCAGTTCTTC. Filled out from reference TRBV15 and TRBJ2-1, the complete variable domain reads DAMVIQNPRYQVTQFGKPVTLSCSQTLNHNVMYWYQQKSSQAPKLLFHYYDKDFNNEADTPDNFQSRRPNTSFCFLDIRSPGLGDTAMYLCATSSWDTQFYNEQFFGPGTRLTVL.

The V call is TRBV6-1, the J call TRBJ1-3, with D uncertain. The V gene lost 6 bases and the J gene lost 0 bases, with 12 bases spanning the gap. The CDR3 has 15 amino acids. CDR1 MNHNS and CDR2 SASEGT come from the germline V gene. CDR3 sequence reads: CASRDRGISGNTIYF. The CDR3 DNA sequence: TGTGCCAGCAGGGACCGCGGGATCTCTGGAAACACCATATATTTT.

The chain uses TRBV9 and TRBJ2-7, with D possibly TRBD1 on 6 matching bases. Germline CDR1 is SGDLS and CDR2 is YYNGEE. Trimming removed 3 bases from V and 2 bases from J, with 12 bases in between. This CDR3 is 14 amino acids long. As DNA, the CDR3 is TGTGCCAGCAGCGCCGGGGACACCCCCTACGAGCAGTACTTC. Translation: CASSAGDTPYEQYF.

The chain carries TRBV7-9 and TRBJ2-2; D might be TRBD2 (7 bases). CDR1 and CDR2 (germline): SEHNR, FQNEAQ (reference sequence). The CDR3 has 16 residues. Trimming cost V 5 bases and J 3 bases, with 16 bases left between them. DNA for the CDR3: TGTGCCAGCAGCCCCCATGGGGGGGGCGACACCGGGGAGCTGTTTTTT. Amino acids: CASSPHGGGDTGELFF.

The chain recombines TRBV19 with TRBJ2-1; TRBD1 matches 9 bases. V gave up 10 bases and J gave up 6 bases; unmatched junction bases: 10. CDR1 LNHDA and CDR2 SQIVND come from the germline V gene (reference sequence). The CDR3 sequence is 14 residues long. The CDR3 spells CATARGTGINEQFF. For the CDR3, the DNA is TGTGCCACCGCCAGAGGGACAGGGATCAATGAGCAGTTCTTC.

The chain joins TRBV4-3 to TRBJ2-3, with unresolved D. Between the trimmed V and J ends, which lost 1 base and 9 bases, there was a span of 17 bases. The germline CDR1 and CDR2 sequences are LGHNA and YSLEER. The CDR3 has 15 amino acids. The DNA of the CDR3 is TGCGCCAGCAGCCAAGGGGCCATGGGCCCGGCGACGCAGTATTTT. Translation: CASSQGAMGPATQYF.

This clone has more than one count but fewer than ten. The CDR3 sequence is CASSFLRTEAFF. As DNA, the CDR3 is TGTGCCAGCAGTTTTTTGAGGACTGAAGCTTTCTTT. The chain employs TRBV28 and TRBJ1-1; D not resolved. The germline V gene has CDR1 MDHEN and CDR2 SYDVKM. The CDR3 covers 12 residues. Deletions cut 3 bases from V and 5 bases from J, with 7 bases between.

The chain links TRBV19 to TRBJ1-1, with unresolved D. V lost 1 base and J lost 1, with 7 bases in between. Per the germline V gene, CDR1 is LNHDA and CDR2 is SQIVND (reference sequence). The CDR3 is 14 residues long. CDR3 nucleotides: TGTGCCAGTAGTATAGGAGGTGGGAACACTGAAGCTTTCTTT. Translated, it gives CASSIGGGNTEAFF. Combining the CDR3 with reference TRBV19 and TRBJ1-1 gives the whole variable domain DGGITQSPKYLFRKEGQNVTLSCEQNLNHDAMYWYRQDPGQGLRLIYYSQIVNDFQKGDIAEGYSVSREKKESFPLTVTSAQKNPTAFYLCASSIGGGNTEAFFGQGTRLTVV.

This clone was recorded only once. This chain links TRBV11-3 with TRBJ2-1; D not certain. CDR1 and CDR2 (germline): SGHNT, YENEEA. There are 12 residues in the CDR3. Trimming cost V 5 bases and J 8 bases, with 10 bases left between them. CDR3 coding DNA: TGTGCCAGCAGCCTGGACGGCTATGAGCAGTTCTTC. Residues: CASSLDGYEQFF.

This chain connects TRBV19 to TRBJ1-2, with 10 bases aligning to TRBD1. This CDR3 spans 15 amino acids. Germline loops: CDR1 LNHDA, CDR2 SQIVND (reference sequence). V was pared by 6 bases and J by 8 bases, with 12 bases of the junction left unmatched. CDR3 DNA sequence: TGTGCCAGTAGCCATCCGGGACAGGGGCGCGGGGGCTACACCTTC. Translated: CASSHPGQGRGGYTF.

This rearrangement joins TRBV7-3 to TRBJ1-4, with D perhaps TRBD1 (6 bases). The V end was cut by 4 bases, the J end by 6 bases, with 18 bases between. The CDR3 covers 16 residues. Germline V gives CDR1 SGHTA, CDR2 FQGTGA. Here the CDR3 reads CASSYIGYRADEKLFF. The CDR3 DNA follows: TGTGCCAGCAGCTATATCGGGTACAGGGCCGATGAAAAACTGTTTTTT.

V usage is TRBV4-3 and J usage is TRBJ1-1, with no clear D. V was pared by 10 bases and J by 1 base, with 19 bases between. The germline V gene encodes CDR1 LGHNA and CDR2 YSLEER. This CDR3 is 15 amino acids long. The CDR3 protein is CATTPGIVENTEAFF. CDR3 nucleotides: TGCGCCACCACCCCGGGGATCGTCGAGAACACTGAAGCTTTCTTT.

The chain carries TRBV5-6 and TRBJ1-2; the D is unclear. The CDR3 is 14 residues long. Trimming removed 2 bases at V and 4 bases at J, with 12 bases between. The germline V gene encodes CDR1 SGHDT and CDR2 YYEEEE. The CDR3 bases are TGTGCCAGCAGCTTCGAAAACGCGCGCTATGGCTACACCTTC. Translation: CASSFENARYGYTF.

This clone is labeled as large. This sequence joins TRBV7-3 and TRBJ2-5; D possibly corresponds to TRBD2 (6 bases). Germline CDR1 SGHTA, CDR2 FQGTGA. This CDR3 has 17 amino acids. V was clipped by 2 bases and J by 5 bases, with 21 bases between them. Written as DNA, the CDR3 is TGTGCCAGCAGCTTATTCCCTCCTAGCGCAGAGGGGGAGACCCAGTACTTC. As protein: CASSLFPPSAEGETQYF.

V and J are TRBV28 and TRBJ1-1, with D perhaps TRBD1 (5 bases). V was pared by 3 bases and J by 1 base, with 9 bases between. Germline V CDR1 and CDR2: MDHEN, SYDVKM. The CDR3 contains 14 residues. CDR3 sequence: CASSLLRGNTEAFF. The CDR3 nucleotides read TGTGCCAGCAGTTTGCTGAGGGGGAACACTGAAGCTTTCTTT.

This chain joins TRBV7-3 and TRBJ2-7; D not certain. The CDR3 consists of 14 residues. Per germline, CDR1 SGHTA and CDR2 FQGTGA. Between the trimmed V and J ends, which lost 2 bases and 4 bases, there was a span of 12 bases. The CDR3 loop is CASSLEAARYEQYF. CDR3 in DNA: TGTGCCAGCAGCTTAGAAGCCGCGAGGTACGAGCAGTACTTC.